This entry lists 27 T cell receptor beta chains sequenced from one sample in a study of human T cells and chemical hapten exposure. The time point is: patch test 1, 2 weeks after DPC sensitization. The treatment here: therapeutic diphenylcyclopropenone sensitization with weekly scalp DPC. One entry per CDR3 protein, called by TCRdb with MiXCR from the RACE reads. The table lists around 120,000 distinct CDR3 sequences, roughly an eighth of them singletons. The sample consisted of whole blood, taken in connection with sensitization to the hapten diphenylcyclopropenone (DPC). Receptors were obtained from a man aged 18 to 29 with alopecia areata. Some clones in this sample may be carry-over from other donors' samples.

The chain is built from TRBV5-6 and TRBJ2-7; D possibly corresponds to TRBD1 (6 bases). CDR3 length: 15 amino acids. V gave up 0 bases and J gave up 0 bases, with 10 bases separating them. Per germline, CDR1 SGHDT and CDR2 YYEEEE. CDR3 sequence reads: CASSLVRGSSYEQYF. The CDR3, as DNA: TGTGCCAGCAGCTTGGTTAGGGGGAGCTCCTACGAGCAGTACTTC.

This clonotype showed up just a few times. This chain joins TRBV15 and TRBJ2-1; D may be TRBD2 (6 bases). Trimming took 2 bases from V and 8 from J, leaving 19 bases between them. CDR1 and CDR2 from the germline V gene are LNHNV and YYDKDF (reference sequence). The CDR3 is 16 amino acids. DNA of the CDR3: TGTGCCACCAGCAGACATATTCCGGGACTGTCCGATGAGCAGTTCTTC. Amino acid sequence: CATSRHIPGLSDEQFF.

V is TRBV14 and J is TRBJ1-1; D remains unclear. Trimming pared 4 bases from V and 1 base from J, leaving 10 bases between. This CDR3 is 14 amino acids long. Germline CDR1 SGHDN, CDR2 FVKESK. This CDR3 is CASSRSAGNTEAFF. The DNA for the CDR3 is TGTGCCAGCAGCCGGAGCGCGGGGAACACTGAAGCTTTCTTT.

V is TRBV12-3 or TRBV12-4 and J is TRBJ2-1; no definite D call. The CDR3 consists of 11 residues. With 1 base removed from V and 8 bases from J, the gap between germline ends came to 3 bases. The DNA of the CDR3 is TGTGCCAGCAGTTTAGTCTATGAGCAGTTCTTC. This translates into CASSLVYEQFF.

This clonotype was recorded at least ten times. V is TRBV20-1 and J is TRBJ2-1; 10 bases align to TRBD2. CDR1 is DFQATT, CDR2 SNEGSKA, per germline (reference sequence). V lost 3 bases, J lost 5 bases, and 1 base stayed unmatched. The CDR3 length is 13 residues. CDR3 amino acids: CSASLAGDNEQFF. CDR3 nucleotides: TGCAGTGCTAGTCTAGCGGGGGACAATGAGCAGTTCTTC.

This sequence joins TRBV5-1 and TRBJ2-4; 7 bases fit TRBD2. Per germline, CDR1 SGHRS and CDR2 YFSETQ. The CDR3 loop spans 16 amino acids. With V trimmed by 0 bases and J by 2 bases, 5 bases remained unmatched. The chain's CDR3 is CASSLDRSGTKNIQYF. For the CDR3, the DNA is TGCGCCAGCAGCTTGGATCGAAGCGGGACCAAAAACATTCAGTACTTC.

CDR3 region: CASSVNSFQETQYF. Written as DNA, the CDR3 is TGTGCCAGCAGTGTTAACTCATTTCAAGAGACCCAGTACTTC. The chain uses TRBV6-4 and TRBJ2-5; D uncertain. CDR3 size: 14 residues. Per germline, CDR1 MRHNA and CDR2 SNTAGT. Trimming removed 4 bases at V and 2 bases at J, with 11 bases between.

This clonotype was picked up many times. The chain carries TRBV29-1 and TRBJ2-4, with D possibly TRBD2 on 6 matching bases. This CDR3 has 11 amino acids. V lost 5 bases and J lost 7, with 9 bases in between. CDR1 and CDR2 from the germline V gene are SQVTM and ANQGSEA. The CDR3 nucleotides are TGCAGCGTTATAGGAGGGAACATTCAGTACTTC. Translating gives CSVIGGNIQYF.

This clonotype was counted a few times. The chain carries TRBV4-3 and TRBJ1-5; D gene uncertain. The CDR3 consists of 12 residues. V lost 1 base, J lost 9 bases, and 7 bases lay in between. Germline CDR1 is LGHNA and CDR2 is YSLEER. Written as DNA, the CDR3 is TGCGCCAGCAGCCAAGGGGCAGGGCCCCAGCATTTT. It codes for CASSQGAGPQHF.

This clonotype was detected only a few times. This sequence joins TRBV5-3 and TRBJ2-1; 8 bases fit TRBD1. TRBV5-3 is filed as an ORF, its function uncertain. Trimming cost V 4 bases and J 7 bases; bases outside gene matches: 7. This CDR3 spans 14 amino acids. CDR3 in DNA: TGTGCCAGAAGCCCTCGGACAGGGTCGAATGAGCAGTTCTTC. Amino acids: CARSPRTGSNEQFF.

The table lists this clonotype with a count of one. The chain links TRBV7-9 to TRBJ2-7; 9 bases line up with TRBD2. V lost 0 bases to trimming and J lost 5 bases; unmatched junction nucleotides: 11. CDR3 length: 17 residues. The V gene's germline CDR1 is SEHNR and CDR2 FQNEAQ (reference sequence). The CDR3 sequence: CASSLAGPSGGHNEQYV. As DNA, the CDR3 is TGTGCCAGCAGCTTAGCGGGCCCCAGCGGGGGGCACAACGAGCAGTACGTC.

The chain's CDR3 is CSVGQNSNQPQHF. The CDR3 bases are TGCAGCGTTGGACAGAATAGCAATCAGCCCCAGCATTTT. The chain uses TRBV29-1 and TRBJ1-5; a possible D gene is TRBD1 (5 bases). V was pared by 4 bases and J by 0 bases, with 7 bases between. The germline V gene has CDR1 SQVTM and CDR2 ANQGSEA. The CDR3 is 13 amino acids.

The V gene is TRBV21-1, the J gene TRBJ1-4; the D call TRBD1 from the table was never checked on the DNA. TRBV21-1 is termed a pseudogene. The CDR3 length is 20 residues. The CDR3 bases are TGTGCCAGCAGCAACGTATTGCCCGAAGACAGGGTTCAAACTAATGAAAAACTGTTTTTT. Translated, it gives CASSNVLPEDRVQTNEKLFF.

The V call is TRBV27, the J call TRBJ2-5; weak D call: TRBD1 (6 bases). Trimming pared 3 bases from V and 3 bases from J, leaving 14 bases between. The germline CDR1 and CDR2 sequences are MNHEY and SMNVEV (reference sequence). This CDR3 region has 15 residues. CDR3 in amino acids: CASSFVRSGEETQYF. The CDR3, as DNA: TGTGCCAGCAGTTTTGTAAGGTCAGGGGAAGAGACCCAGTACTTC.

This clonotype was picked up many times. V is TRBV28 and J is TRBJ2-6; D is unresolved. The germline V gene has CDR1 MDHEN and CDR2 SYDVKM. V dropped 4 bases and J dropped 5 bases, with 0 bases sitting between them. CDR3 length equals 11 residues. The CDR3 spells CASSWANVLTF. The CDR3 coding sequence is TGTGCCAGCAGTTGGGCCAACGTCCTGACTTTC.

This clonotype was seen more than once but under ten times. The CDR3 protein is CASSYQPGQPGADTQYF. In DNA form, the CDR3 reads TGTGCCAGCAGTTATCAGCCGGGACAACCGGGGGCAGATACGCAGTATTTT. This rearrangement joins TRBV5-4 to TRBJ2-3; the D call may be TRBD1 or TRBD2 (6 bases each). Trimming pared 5 bases from V and 4 bases from J, leaving 23 bases between. This CDR3 has 17 amino acids. Germline CDR1 is SGHNT and CDR2 is YYREEE (reference sequence).

This clonotype was seen a handful of times. The V call is TRBV27, the J call TRBJ1-6, with 8 nucleotides matching TRBD1. Germline V CDR1 and CDR2: MNHEY, SMNVEV (reference sequence). The CDR3 has 20 residues. With 0 bases clipped from V and 0 bases from J, the junction kept 10 bases outside the gene matches. CDR3 nucleotide sequence: TGTGCCAGCAGTTTATCCGCAGGGGGCCGGTTAAGCTCCTATAATTCACCCCTCCACTTT. This codes for CASSLSAGGRLSSYNSPLHF.

This sequence joins TRBV6-2 or TRBV6-3 and TRBJ2-7; D gene unclear. Germline lookup yields CDR1 MNHEY and CDR2 SVGEGT. This CDR3 is built from 13 residues. V shed 5 bases and J shed 0 bases, with 8 bases lying between them. CDR3 protein: CASSNSPSYEQYV. For the CDR3, the DNA is TGTGCCAGCAGTAATTCGCCCTCCTACGAGCAGTACGTC.

This clonotype has a handful of counts. The gene calls are TRBV5-1 and TRBJ2-3, with 11 bases fitting TRBD2. From germline, CDR1 is SGHRS and CDR2 YFSETQ. Trimming at V came to 0 bases and at J to 1 base, leaving 4 bases not matched to a gene. The CDR3 contains 17 residues. The CDR3 reads CASSLAVTSGGTDTQYF. The CDR3 region has the DNA TGCGCCAGCAGCTTGGCGGTGACTAGCGGGGGCACAGATACGCAGTATTTT. Variable domain in full (rest from reference TRBV5-1 and TRBJ2-3): KAGVTQTPRYLIKTRGQQVTLSCSPISGHRSVSWYQQTPGQGLQFLFEYFSETQRNKGNFPGRFSGRQFSNSRSEMNVSTLELGDSALYLCASSLAVTSGGTDTQYFGPGTRLTVL.

This clonotype was observed a handful of times. This chain links TRBV11-2 with TRBJ1-1; no definite D call. Germline V gives CDR1 SGHAT, CDR2 FQNNGV. Trimming shortened V by 6 bases and J by 5 bases, and 16 bases separated the two germline ends. The CDR3 runs 14 residues. The CDR3 DNA is TGTGCCAGCAGGCTTACACGGCGTGGGACTGAAGCTTTCTTT. This gives the protein CASRLTRRGTEAFF.

The chain recombines TRBV10-3 with TRBJ2-1; 9 bases align to TRBD2. V shed 6 bases and J 7 bases; nucleotides not matched to a gene: 7. The V gene's germline CDR1 is ENHRY and CDR2 SYGVKD. The CDR3 runs to 14 residues. The CDR3 bases are TGTGCCATCAGGGGACTAGCCTGGGGGAATGAGCAGTTCTTC. Its protein is CAIRGLAWGNEQFF.

The rearrangement uses TRBV7-8 and TRBJ1-4, with TRBD1 matching over 9 bases. After removal of 4 bases from V and 0 bases from J, the junction contained 9 bases not matched to a gene. The CDR3 sequence is 18 residues long. Germline assignment: CDR1 SGHVS and CDR2 FQNEAQ. The CDR3 bases are TGTGCCAGCAGCTCAGTCCCGGGACAGGGTGCAACTAATGAAAAACTGTTTTTT. Its protein product is CASSSVPGQGATNEKLFF.

The chain recombines TRBV6-2 or TRBV6-3 with TRBJ2-2; 9 bases agree with TRBD1. This CDR3 region has 15 residues. Germline V gene data show CDR1 as MNHEY and CDR2 as SVGEGT. V lost 5 bases to trimming and J lost 4 bases; unmatched junction nucleotides: 5. The chain's CDR3 is CASSQQGASTGELFF. DNA of the CDR3: TGTGCCAGCAGTCAACAGGGGGCGTCCACCGGGGAGCTGTTTTTT.

The V and J genes are TRBV10-1 and TRBJ1-5; no clear D. Germline V lookup: CDR1 WNHNN, CDR2 SYGVQD (reference sequence). The CDR3 extends over 13 amino acids. Trimming cost V 3 bases and J 2 bases, with 5 bases left between them. CDR3 sequence reads: CASSDSGNQPQHF. CDR3 nucleotides: TGCGCCAGCAGTGACTCGGGCAATCAGCCCCAGCATTTT.

This clonotype has a handful of counts. CDR3 DNA sequence: TGTGCTAGTGGTCCAGACAATAAGAAATTATACAATGAGCAGTTCTTC. Translating gives CASGPDNKKLYNEQFF. The chain carries TRBV12-5 and TRBJ2-1; D gene unclear. V gave up 5 bases and J gave up 4 bases, with 18 bases separating them. The V gene's germline CDR1 is LGHNT and CDR2 FRNRAP. The CDR3 has 16 residues.

The table lists this clonotype with a few counts. The gene calls are TRBV3-1 and TRBJ2-5; 7 positions match TRBD1. CDR1 is LGHDT and CDR2 is YNNKEL in the germline V gene (reference sequence). CDR3 length equals 14 residues. Trimming at V came to 3 bases and at J to 4 bases, leaving 5 bases not matched to a gene. DNA for the CDR3: TGTGCCAGCAGCCAGACAGGGTCTGGAGAGACCCAGTACTTC. The encoded protein is CASSQTGSGETQYF.

There are a few counts of this clonotype. The chain combines TRBV11-2 with TRBJ2-7, with 11 bases aligning to TRBD2. V dropped 5 bases and J dropped 0; count of bases not matched to a gene: 6. This CDR3 has 16 residues. Germline V CDR1 and CDR2: SGHAT, FQNNGV. CDR3 bases: TGTGCCAGCAGCCCAGGGACTAGCGGAAGCTCCTACGAGCAGTACTTC. Its translation is CASSPGTSGSSYEQYF.